Below, 23 T cell receptor beta chains from the same sample are listed, as sequenced in a study of blood T cells in healthy people across ages. Through a sample-barcoded 5' primer and a J-beta primer mix, a second PCR was run for 7 to 11 cycles. TCRdb called the 5' RACE reads again in MiXCR, with one record for every CDR3 protein. The data contain 1.2 million to 1.5 million distinct CDR3 sequences, 40% to 50% of them seen just once; the ten biggest clones take up 7% to 9.5%. The sequenced sample consisted of blood. The receptors here all came from a woman under 30 in good health.

This clonotype has a handful of counts. The chain joins TRBV15 to TRBJ1-6; D gene uncertain. Germline values: CDR1 LNHNV, CDR2 YYDKDF (reference sequence). V lost 1 base and J lost 3, with 7 bases in between. The CDR3 contains 15 residues. DNA of the CDR3: TGTGCCACCAGCAGAGTTCTCAGCTATAATTCACCCCTCCACTTT. This sequence encodes CATSRVLSYNSPLHF.

V is TRBV12-3 or TRBV12-4 and J is TRBJ2-3; no clear D gene. This CDR3 has 12 residues. Trimming pared 6 bases from V and 5 bases from J, leaving 9 bases between. CDR3 protein: CASRFSRDTQYF. Here the CDR3 DNA reads TGTGCCAGCAGATTTTCTCGAGATACGCAGTATTTT.

This clonotype was seen just once. The rearrangement uses TRBV20-1 and TRBJ1-3; D is ambiguous. The CDR3 runs to 14 residues. The ends were cut back, 4 bases at V and 0 bases at J, with 10 bases in the middle. Germline CDR1 and CDR2: DFQATT and SNEGSKA (reference sequence). CDR3 sequence: CSAIRRDSGNTIYF. The CDR3 nucleotides are TGCAGTGCTATTCGCCGAGACTCTGGAAACACCATATATTTT.

J is TRBJ2-1 and V is TRBV6-6; either TRBD1 or TRBD2 may fit D (6 bases each). Germline CDR1 and CDR2: MNHNY and SVGAGI (reference sequence). This CDR3 spans 16 amino acids. Trimming stripped 7 bases from V and 6 bases from J, with 22 bases between. The CDR3 region is CASTHRGTQSSNEQFF. In DNA form, the CDR3 reads TGTGCCAGCACCCACCGCGGGACACAAAGTTCCAATGAGCAGTTCTTC.

The chain couples TRBV20-1 to TRBJ2-3; 10 positions match TRBD2. The CDR3 is made up of 14 amino acids. The trim removed 4 bases at V and 3 bases at J, leaving 4 bases unmatched. Germline V gene sequence: CDR1 DFQATT, CDR2 SNEGSKA (reference sequence). This CDR3 reads CSATSGGATDTQYF. CDR3 nucleotide sequence: TGCAGTGCTACCAGCGGGGGGGCGACAGATACGCAGTATTTT.

This clonotype was counted a few times. The chain joins TRBV3-1 to TRBJ2-1, with 9 bases aligning to TRBD2. This CDR3 has 16 residues. From germline, CDR1 is LGHDT and CDR2 YNNKEL (reference sequence). The ends lost 1 base at V and 9 bases at J; junction bases unmatched: 10. CDR3: CASSQVFASGTFEQFF. CDR3 DNA sequence: TGTGCCAGCAGCCAAGTCTTCGCTAGCGGGACTTTTGAGCAGTTCTTC.

The chain couples TRBV5-1 to TRBJ2-6; D is unclear. This CDR3 has 15 residues. V lost 6 bases, J lost 0 bases, and 10 bases lay in between. Per germline, CDR1 SGHRS and CDR2 YFSETQ. The CDR3 loop reads CASINPNSGANVLTF. CDR3 in DNA: TGCGCCAGCATTAATCCGAACTCTGGGGCCAACGTCCTGACTTTC.

The chain has TRBV28 and TRBJ2-5; D is ambiguous. Germline loops: CDR1 MDHEN, CDR2 SYDVKM. The V and J ends lost 6 bases and 5 bases respectively, with 7 bases between them. The CDR3 runs 11 residues. This CDR3 is CASRMWETQYF. The CDR3 nucleotides are TGTGCCAGCAGGATGTGGGAGACCCAGTACTTC.

This clonotype was detected a few times. The junction departs from germline at one end; a sequencing error may be responsible. The V and J genes are TRBV7-3 and TRBJ2-7; 8 bases fit TRBD1. The length of the CDR3 is 13 residues. Germline CDR1 is SGHTA and CDR2 is FQGTGA. CDR3 in amino acids: CASSLTGGTEQYF. For the CDR3, the DNA is TGTGCCAGCAGCCTAACAGGGGGTACCGAGCAGTACTTC.

This clonotype was detected only a few times. The chain has TRBV10-3 and TRBJ2-7, with 7 bases identical to TRBD1. Trimming cost V 10 bases and J 3 bases; bases outside gene matches: 12. CDR3 length equals 14 residues. Germline assignment: CDR1 ENHRY and CDR2 SYGVKD. The CDR3 coding sequence is TGTGCCACACATCCAGGGGGTTCATACTACGAGCAGTACTTC. Translation gives CATHPGGSYYEQYF.

This clonotype showed up just once. The J gene is TRBJ2-5, the V gene TRBV4-1; 7 bases are a match to TRBD2. The CDR3 has 16 amino acids. After removal of 3 bases from V and 11 bases from J, the junction contained 18 bases not matched to a gene. Looked up from germline, CDR1 is MGHRA and CDR2 is YSYEKL. The CDR3 DNA reads as TGCGCCAGCAGCCAGGCCTTCGGGGAGGGCCTTAATGAGCAGTACTTC. This translates into CASSQAFGEGLNEQYF.

The chain carries TRBV7-9 and TRBJ2-1, with D possibly TRBD2 on 6 matching bases. There are 16 residues in the CDR3. The V gene lost 11 bases and the J gene lost 0 bases, with 20 bases spanning the gap. Germline assignment: CDR1 SEHNR and CDR2 FQNEAQ (reference sequence). CDR3 in amino acids: CARGSEDGFSYNEQFF. The CDR3 coding sequence is TGTGCCCGGGGGTCCGAGGACGGGTTCTCCTACAATGAGCAGTTCTTC.

The chain recombines TRBV20-1 with TRBJ2-4, with 9 nucleotides matching TRBD2. The J call may not be correct, given that the DNA end is closer to TRBJ2-7. From germline, CDR1 is DFQATT and CDR2 SNEGSKA (reference sequence). The CDR3 is 13 residues long. The DNA of the CDR3 is TGCAGTGCGAACCTAGCGGGAACCCCCGAGCAGTACTTC. It encodes CSANLAGTPEQYF.

This clonotype was recorded at least ten times. This chain joins TRBV29-1 and TRBJ2-1, with TRBD2 matching 11 bases. J gave up 10 bases and V 6 bases, and 14 bases lay outside the gene matches. Germline V gene data show CDR1 as SQVTM and CDR2 as ANQGSEA. This CDR3 is built from 15 residues. CDR3 DNA: TGCAGCGTAGGCTCGGGACTAGCGGAAGCGGGGGAGCAGTTCTTC. As protein: CSVGSGLAEAGEQFF.

The sample holds a few counts of this clonotype. The chain couples TRBV27 to TRBJ2-7; weak D call: TRBD2 (6 bases). Germline V gene data show CDR1 as MNHEY and CDR2 as SMNVEV (reference sequence). The CDR3 is made up of 14 amino acids. Deletions cut 5 bases from V and 7 bases from J, with 18 bases between. Here the CDR3 DNA reads TGTGCCAGCAGTAGAACACGGGGGTTTGGGGAGCAGTACTTC. Its protein product is CASSRTRGFGEQYF.

This chain joins TRBV10-3 and TRBJ1-2; D is perhaps TRBD1 (5 bases). The V gene lost 7 bases and the J gene lost 2 bases, with 14 bases spanning the gap. Germline loops: CDR1 ENHRY, CDR2 SYGVKD. The CDR3 extends over 14 amino acids. CDR3 DNA sequence: TGTGCCATCAATGACCCGGGGACCAACTATGGCTACACCTTC. Translated: CAINDPGTNYGYTF.

Concerning this clonotype: Compared with germline, one end of the junction differs, possibly owing to a read error. V and J are TRBV5-1 and TRBJ1-2; tentatively, D is TRBD1 (5 bases). There are 15 residues in the CDR3. Germline CDR1 and CDR2: SGHRS and YFSETQ. In nucleotides, the CDR3 is TGCGCCGGCAGCTTGGATGGGGGAGTCGGGTATAGCTACACCTTC. This codes for CAGSLDGGVGYSYTF.

This clonotype was seen only a few times. The V and J genes are TRBV27 and TRBJ2-7, with D unclear. Germline CDR1 is MNHEY and CDR2 is SMNVEV (reference sequence). Deletions cut 2 bases from V and 3 bases from J, with 14 bases between. The CDR3 extends over 15 amino acids. The CDR3 DNA is TGTGCCAGCAGTTTAGGTGGCGGTTCCTACTACGAGCAGTACTTC. It translates to CASSLGGGSYYEQYF.

The CDR3 loop reads CATNGESTDTQYF. The CDR3 DNA is TGTGCCACCAACGGGGAAAGCACAGATACGCAGTATTTT. The chain recombines TRBV24-1 with TRBJ2-3, with D maybe TRBD2 (5 bases). The CDR3 has 13 amino acids. V lost 8 bases and J lost 0, with 8 bases in between. Germline V gene sequence: CDR1 KGHDR, CDR2 SFDVKD.

This sequence joins TRBV28 and TRBJ2-3, with TRBD2 matching over 8 bases. V shed 8 bases, J shed 4 bases, and the junction held 11 bases outside the gene matches. In germline, CDR1 is MDHEN, CDR2 SYDVKM. The CDR3 covers 15 residues. The CDR3 is CASPPERGKADTQYF. CDR3 nucleotides: TGTGCCAGCCCCCCGGAGCGGGGGAAGGCAGATACGCAGTATTTT. Looking up the rest from reference TRBV28 and TRBJ2-3 gives the full variable domain: DVKVTQSSRYLVKRTGEKVFLECVQDMDHENMFWYRQDPGLGLRLIYFSYDVKMKEKGDIPEGYSVSREKKERFSLILESASTNQTSMYLCASPPERGKADTQYFGPGTRLTVL.

V is TRBV5-1 and J is TRBJ1-1; D unclear. The V end lost 7 bases, the J end lost 3 bases, and 16 bases lay between the germline ends. Germline V gene data show CDR1 as SGHRS and CDR2 as YFSETQ. This CDR3 comprises 14 residues. Here the CDR3 DNA reads TGCGCCAGCGGGAACGGGCAGAGAGACACTGAAGCTTTCTTT. This encodes CASGNGQRDTEAFF.

This clonotype has more than one count but fewer than ten. The chain recombines TRBV20-1 with TRBJ2-7; 8 bases are shared with TRBD2. From germline, CDR1 is DFQATT and CDR2 SNEGSKA (reference sequence). CDR3 length equals 13 residues. V shed 1 base and J 3 bases; nucleotides not matched to a gene: 2. In nucleotides, the CDR3 is TGCAGTGCTAGAGGGCGGGAGGTCTACGAGCAGTACTTC. It encodes CSARGREVYEQYF.

This clonotype came up a few times. The CDR3 protein is CASSTRAGVYEQYF. CDR3 sequence (DNA): TGTGCCAGCAGCACCCGGGCGGGGGTATACGAGCAGTACTTC. The gene calls are TRBV6-6 and TRBJ2-7; 7 nucleotides agree with TRBD2. Germline loops: CDR1 MNHNY, CDR2 SVGAGI (reference sequence). V dropped 6 bases and J dropped 4; count of bases not matched to a gene: 9. The CDR3 is 14 amino acids.